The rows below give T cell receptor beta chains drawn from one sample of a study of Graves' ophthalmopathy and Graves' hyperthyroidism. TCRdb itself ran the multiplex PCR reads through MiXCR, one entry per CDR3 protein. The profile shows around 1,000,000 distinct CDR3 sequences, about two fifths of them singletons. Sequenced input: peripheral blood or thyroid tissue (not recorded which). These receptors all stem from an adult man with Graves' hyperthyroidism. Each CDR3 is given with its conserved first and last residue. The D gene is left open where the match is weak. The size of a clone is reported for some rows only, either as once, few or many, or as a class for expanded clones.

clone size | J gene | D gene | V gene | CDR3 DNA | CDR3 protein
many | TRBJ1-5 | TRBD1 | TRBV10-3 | TGTGCCATCAGTAGGGACAGAGGAAATCAGCCCCAGCATTTT | CAISRDRGNQPQHF
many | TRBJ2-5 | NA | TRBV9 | TGTGCCAGCAGCGCAACGTGGCAGGCGTCGACCCAGTACTTC | CASSATWQASTQYF
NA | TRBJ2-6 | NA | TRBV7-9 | TGTGCCAGCAGCTCCGACACGTCTGGGGCCAACGTCCTGACTTTC | CASSSDTSGANVLTF
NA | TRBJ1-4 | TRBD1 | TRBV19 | TGTGCCAGTACAGGGGGAATTTTGAGGACAACTAATGAAAAACTGTTTTTT | CASTGGILRTTNEKLFF
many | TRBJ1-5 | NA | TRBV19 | TGTGCCAGTGACACTTACGATAGCAATCAGCCCCAGCATTTT | CASDTYDSNQPQHF
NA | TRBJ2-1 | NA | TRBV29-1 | TGCAGCGTTGCACACCCTAGCTCCAATGAGCAGTTCTTC | CSVAHPSSNEQFF
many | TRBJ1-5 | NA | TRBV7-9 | TGTGCCAGCAGCTTACCAGGGGATAGCAATCAGCCCCAGCATTTT | CASSLPGDSNQPQHF
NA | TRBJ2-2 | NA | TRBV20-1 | TGCAGTGCTCGACGCCGTTACACCGGGGAGCTGTTTTTT | CSARRRYTGELFF
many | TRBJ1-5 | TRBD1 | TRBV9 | TGTGCCAGCAGCGTAGGTGGACAGGGCAATCAGCCCCAGCATTTT | CASSVGGQGNQPQHF
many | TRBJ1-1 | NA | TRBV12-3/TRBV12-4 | TGTGCCAGCAGTTGGCAACAGAACACTGAAGCTTTCTTT | CASSWQQNTEAFF
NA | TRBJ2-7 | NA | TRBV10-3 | TGTGCCATCAGCAGTCAGCGGAACTCCTACGAGCAGTACTTC | CAISSQRNSYEQYF
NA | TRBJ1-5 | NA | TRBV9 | TGTGCCAGCAGCGCCCAGGGGCTCAGGAATCAGCCCCAGCATTTT | CASSAQGLRNQPQHF
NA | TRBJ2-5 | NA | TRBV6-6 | TGTGCCAGCAGTTCCAAAGGGGGAGAGACCCAGTACTTC | CASSSKGGETQYF
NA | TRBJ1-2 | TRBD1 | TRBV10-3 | TGTGCCATCACCGAGGGACAGGGGGTAAACTATGGCTACACCTTC | CAITEGQGVNYGYTF
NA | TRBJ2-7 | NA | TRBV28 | TGTGCCAGCATCGCTGGTGGGGGTGTGGTCTACGAGCAGTACTTC | CASIAGGGVVYEQYF
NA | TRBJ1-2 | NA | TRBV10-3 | TGTGCCAGCGCCACGGACAGCTATGGCTACACCTTC | CASATDSYGYTF
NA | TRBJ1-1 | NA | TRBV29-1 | TGCAGCGCTGCAACAGGGATTGAGGCTTTCTTT | CSAATGIEAFF
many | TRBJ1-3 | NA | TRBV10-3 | TGTGCCATCAGTTACAGCGGCTCTGGAAACACCATATATTTT | CAISYSGSGNTIYF
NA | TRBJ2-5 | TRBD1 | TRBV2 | TGTGCCAGCAATACTAAACCGGGACAGGGGGCGTCCGCAGACGGGGAGACCCAGTACTTC | CASNTKPGQGASADGETQYF
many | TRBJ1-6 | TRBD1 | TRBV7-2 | TGTGCCAGCAGCACTCAGGGGGCGCCTAATTCACCCCTCCACTTT | CASSTQGAPNSPLHF
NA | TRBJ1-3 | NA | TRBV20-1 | TGCAGTGCTAAAGCCGGGAGCCTGTATGGAAACACCATATATTTT | CSAKAGSLYGNTIYF
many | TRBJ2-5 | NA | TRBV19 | TGTGCCAGTAGTACTCCGGGCGGGGAGACCCAGTACTTC | CASSTPGGETQYF
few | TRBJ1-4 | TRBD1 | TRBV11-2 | TGTGCCAGCAGCTTAGATCCCGGGACAGCAAATGAAAAACTGTTTTTT | CASSLDPGTANEKLFF